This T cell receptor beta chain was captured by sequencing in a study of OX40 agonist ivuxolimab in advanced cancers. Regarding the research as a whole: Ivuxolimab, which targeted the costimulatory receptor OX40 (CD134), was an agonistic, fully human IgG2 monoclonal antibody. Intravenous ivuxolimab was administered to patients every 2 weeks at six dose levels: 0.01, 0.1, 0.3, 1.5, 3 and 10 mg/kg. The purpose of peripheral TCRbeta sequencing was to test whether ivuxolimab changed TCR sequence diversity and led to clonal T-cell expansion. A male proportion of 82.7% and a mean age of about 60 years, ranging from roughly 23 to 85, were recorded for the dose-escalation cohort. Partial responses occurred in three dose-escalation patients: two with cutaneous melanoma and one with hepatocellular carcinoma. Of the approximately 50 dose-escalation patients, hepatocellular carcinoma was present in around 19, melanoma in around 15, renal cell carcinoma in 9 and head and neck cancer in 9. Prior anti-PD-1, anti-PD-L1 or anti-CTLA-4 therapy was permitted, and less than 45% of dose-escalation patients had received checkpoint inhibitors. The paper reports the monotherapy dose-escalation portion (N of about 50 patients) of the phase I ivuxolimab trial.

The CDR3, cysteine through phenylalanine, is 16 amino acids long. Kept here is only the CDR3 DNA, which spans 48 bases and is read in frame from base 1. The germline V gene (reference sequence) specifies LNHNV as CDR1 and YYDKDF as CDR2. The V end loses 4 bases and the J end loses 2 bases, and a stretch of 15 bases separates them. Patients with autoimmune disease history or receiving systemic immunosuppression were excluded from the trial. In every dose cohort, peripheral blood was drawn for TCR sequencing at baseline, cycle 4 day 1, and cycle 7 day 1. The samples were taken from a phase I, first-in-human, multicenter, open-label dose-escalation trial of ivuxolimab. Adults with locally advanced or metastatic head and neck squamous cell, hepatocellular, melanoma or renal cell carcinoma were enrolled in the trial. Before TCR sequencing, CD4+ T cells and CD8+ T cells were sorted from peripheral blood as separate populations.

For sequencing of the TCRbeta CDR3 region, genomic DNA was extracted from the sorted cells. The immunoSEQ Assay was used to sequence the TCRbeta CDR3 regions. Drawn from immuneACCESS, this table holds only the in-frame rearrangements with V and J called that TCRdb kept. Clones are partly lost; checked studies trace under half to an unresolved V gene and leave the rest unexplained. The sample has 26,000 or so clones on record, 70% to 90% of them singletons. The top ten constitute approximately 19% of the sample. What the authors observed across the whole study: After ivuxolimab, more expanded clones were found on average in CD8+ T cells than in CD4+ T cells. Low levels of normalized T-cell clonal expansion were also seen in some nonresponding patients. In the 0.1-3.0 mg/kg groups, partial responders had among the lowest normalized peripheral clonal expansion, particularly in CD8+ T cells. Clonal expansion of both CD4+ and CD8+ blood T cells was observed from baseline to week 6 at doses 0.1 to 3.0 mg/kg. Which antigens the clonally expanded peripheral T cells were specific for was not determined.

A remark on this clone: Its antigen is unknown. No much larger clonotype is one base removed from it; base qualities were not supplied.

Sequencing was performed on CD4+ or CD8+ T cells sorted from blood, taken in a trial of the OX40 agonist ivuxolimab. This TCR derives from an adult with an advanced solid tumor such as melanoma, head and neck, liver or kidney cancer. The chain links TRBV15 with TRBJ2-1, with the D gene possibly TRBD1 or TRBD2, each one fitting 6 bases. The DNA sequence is TGTGCCACCAGCAAACAGGGCGGGAATCCCTACAATGAGCAGTTCTTC. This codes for CATSKQGGNPYNEQFF.